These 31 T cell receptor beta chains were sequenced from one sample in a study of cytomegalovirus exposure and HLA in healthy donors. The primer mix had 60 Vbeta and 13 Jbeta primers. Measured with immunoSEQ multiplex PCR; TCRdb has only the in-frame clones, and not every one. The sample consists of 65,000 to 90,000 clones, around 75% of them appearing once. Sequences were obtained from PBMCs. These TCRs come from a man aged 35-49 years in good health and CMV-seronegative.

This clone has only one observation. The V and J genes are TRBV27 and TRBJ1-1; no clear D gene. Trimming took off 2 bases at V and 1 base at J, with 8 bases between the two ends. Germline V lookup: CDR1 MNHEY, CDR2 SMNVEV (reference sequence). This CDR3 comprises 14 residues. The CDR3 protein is CASSLRGSNTEAFF. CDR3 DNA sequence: TGTGCCAGCAGTTTACGGGGATCGAACACTGAAGCTTTCTTT.

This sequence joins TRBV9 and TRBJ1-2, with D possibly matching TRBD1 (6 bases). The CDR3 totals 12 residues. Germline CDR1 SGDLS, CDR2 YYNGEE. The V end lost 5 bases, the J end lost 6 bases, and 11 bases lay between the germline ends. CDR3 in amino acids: CASRRGGHGYTF. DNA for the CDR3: TGTGCCAGCAGGAGGGGGGGCCATGGCTACACCTTC.

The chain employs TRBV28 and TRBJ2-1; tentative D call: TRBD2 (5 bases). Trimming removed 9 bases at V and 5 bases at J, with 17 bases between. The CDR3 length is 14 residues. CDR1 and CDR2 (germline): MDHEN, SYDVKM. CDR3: CASIPGSSHNEQFF. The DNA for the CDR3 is TGTGCCAGTATACCGGGGAGTTCACACAATGAGCAGTTCTTC. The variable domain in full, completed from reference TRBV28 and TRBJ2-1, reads DVKVTQSSRYLVKRTGEKVFLECVQDMDHENMFWYRQDPGLGLRLIYFSYDVKMKEKGDIPEGYSVSREKKERFSLILESASTNQTSMYLCASIPGSSHNEQFFGPGTRLTVL.

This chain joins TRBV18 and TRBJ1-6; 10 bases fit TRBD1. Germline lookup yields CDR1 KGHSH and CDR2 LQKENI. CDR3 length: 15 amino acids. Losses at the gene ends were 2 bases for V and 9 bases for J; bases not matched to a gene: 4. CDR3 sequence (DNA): TGTGCCAGCTCACCAGCCGGGACAGGGGTTTCACCCCTCCACTTT. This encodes CASSPAGTGVSPLHF.

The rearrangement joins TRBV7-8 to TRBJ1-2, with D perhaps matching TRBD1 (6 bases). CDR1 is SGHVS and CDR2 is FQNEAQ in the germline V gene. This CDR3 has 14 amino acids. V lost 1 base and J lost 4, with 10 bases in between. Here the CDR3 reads CASSLEGEIYGYTF. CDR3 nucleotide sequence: TGTGCCAGCAGCTTAGAGGGGGAAATCTATGGCTACACCTTC.

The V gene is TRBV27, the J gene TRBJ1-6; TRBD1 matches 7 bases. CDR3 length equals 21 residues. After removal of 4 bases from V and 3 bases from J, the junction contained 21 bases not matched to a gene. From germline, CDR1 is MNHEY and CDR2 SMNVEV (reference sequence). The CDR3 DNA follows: TGTGCCAGCAGTTCCACCCGGGACAGCTCGCCGTCGCGCCTCTATAATTCACCCCTCCACTTT. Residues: CASSSTRDSSPSRLYNSPLHF.

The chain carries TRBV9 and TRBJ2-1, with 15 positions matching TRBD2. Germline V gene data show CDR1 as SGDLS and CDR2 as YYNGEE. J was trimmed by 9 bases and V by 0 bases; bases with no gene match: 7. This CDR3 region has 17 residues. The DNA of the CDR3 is TGTGCCAGCAGCGTAGCTGGGGGACTAGCGGGGGGAGGTGAGCAGTTCTTC. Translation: CASSVAGGLAGGGEQFF.

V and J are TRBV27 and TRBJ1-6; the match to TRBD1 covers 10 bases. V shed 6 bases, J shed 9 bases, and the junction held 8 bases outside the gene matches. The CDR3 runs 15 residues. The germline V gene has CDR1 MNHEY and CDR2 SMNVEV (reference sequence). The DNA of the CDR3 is TGTGCCAGCAGGGGGACAGGGGAGGGCTCTTCACCCCTCCACTTT. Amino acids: CASRGTGEGSSPLHF.

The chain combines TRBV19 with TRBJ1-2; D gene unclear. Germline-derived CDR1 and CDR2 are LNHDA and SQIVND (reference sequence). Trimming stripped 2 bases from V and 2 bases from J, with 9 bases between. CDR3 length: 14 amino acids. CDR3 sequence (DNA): TGTGCCAGTAGTATAAGCGGCTCGAACTATGGCTACACCTTC. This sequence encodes CASSISGSNYGYTF. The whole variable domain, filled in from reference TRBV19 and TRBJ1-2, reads DGGITQSPKYLFRKEGQNVTLSCEQNLNHDAMYWYRQDPGQGLRLIYYSQIVNDFQKGDIAEGYSVSREKKESFPLTVTSAQKNPTAFYLCASSISGSNYGYTFGSGTRLTVV.

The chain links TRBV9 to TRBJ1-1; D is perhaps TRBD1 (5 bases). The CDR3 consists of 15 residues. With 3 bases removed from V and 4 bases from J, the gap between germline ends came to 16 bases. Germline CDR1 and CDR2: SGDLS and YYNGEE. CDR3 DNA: TGTGCCAGCAGCGCCCGGGGGGGTGGGATCACTGAAGCTTTCTTT. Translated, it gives CASSARGGGITEAFF.

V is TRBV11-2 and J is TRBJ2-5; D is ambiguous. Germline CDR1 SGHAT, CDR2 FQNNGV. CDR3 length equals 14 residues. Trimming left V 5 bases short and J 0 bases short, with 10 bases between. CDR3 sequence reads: CASSLLLNQETQYF. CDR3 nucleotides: TGTGCCAGCAGCCTTTTACTGAACCAAGAGACCCAGTACTTC.

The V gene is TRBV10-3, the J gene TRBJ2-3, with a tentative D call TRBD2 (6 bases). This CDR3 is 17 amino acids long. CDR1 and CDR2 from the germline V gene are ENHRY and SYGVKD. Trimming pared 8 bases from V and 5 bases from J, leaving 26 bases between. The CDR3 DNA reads TGTGCCATCGGAGGAGGGAAGGGCTCGAGGGCAAGAGATACGCAGTATTTT. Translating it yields CAIGGGKGSRARDTQYF.

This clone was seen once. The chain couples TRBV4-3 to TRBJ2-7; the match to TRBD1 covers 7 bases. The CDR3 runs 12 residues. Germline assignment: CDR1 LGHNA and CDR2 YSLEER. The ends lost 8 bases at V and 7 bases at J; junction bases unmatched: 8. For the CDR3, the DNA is TGCGCCAGCCGTAACAGGGGTGGAGAGCAGTACTTC. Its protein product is CASRNRGGEQYF.

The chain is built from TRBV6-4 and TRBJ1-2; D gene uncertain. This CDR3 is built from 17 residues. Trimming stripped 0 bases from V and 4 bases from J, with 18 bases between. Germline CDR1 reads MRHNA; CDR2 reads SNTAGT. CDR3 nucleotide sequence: TGTGCCAGCAGTGACTCGAGGCAGTCCCTACTCCTCTATGGCTACACCTTC. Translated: CASSDSRQSLLLYGYTF.

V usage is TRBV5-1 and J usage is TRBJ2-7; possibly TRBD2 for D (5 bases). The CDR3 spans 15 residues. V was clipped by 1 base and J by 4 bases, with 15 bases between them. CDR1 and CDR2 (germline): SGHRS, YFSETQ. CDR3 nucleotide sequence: TGCGCCAGCAGCTTGAACGAGGGATGGTTATACGAGCAGTACTTC. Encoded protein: CASSLNEGWLYEQYF. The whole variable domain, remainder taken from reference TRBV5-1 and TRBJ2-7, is KAGVTQTPRYLIKTRGQQVTLSCSPISGHRSVSWYQQTPGQGLQFLFEYFSETQRNKGNFPGRFSGRQFSNSRSEMNVSTLELGDSALYLCASSLNEGWLYEQYFGPGTRLTVT.

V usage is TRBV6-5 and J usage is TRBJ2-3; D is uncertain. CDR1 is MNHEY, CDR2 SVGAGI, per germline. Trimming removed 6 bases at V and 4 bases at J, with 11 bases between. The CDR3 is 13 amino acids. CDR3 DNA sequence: TGTGCCAGCAGCCGACAAGCCTCAGATACGCAGTATTTT. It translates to CASSRQASDTQYF.

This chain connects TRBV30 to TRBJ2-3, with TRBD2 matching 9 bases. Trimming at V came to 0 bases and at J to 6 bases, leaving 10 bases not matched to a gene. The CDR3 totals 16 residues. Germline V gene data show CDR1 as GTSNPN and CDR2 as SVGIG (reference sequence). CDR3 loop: CAWSVGLAGVRDTQYF. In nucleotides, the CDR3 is TGTGCCTGGAGTGTAGGTTTAGCGGGGGTAAGGGATACGCAGTATTTT.

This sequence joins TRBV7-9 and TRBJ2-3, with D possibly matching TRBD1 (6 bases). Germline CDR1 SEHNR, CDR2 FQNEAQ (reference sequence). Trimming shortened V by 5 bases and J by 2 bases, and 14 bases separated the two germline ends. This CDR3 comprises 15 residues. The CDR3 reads CASSPGTLNTDTQYF. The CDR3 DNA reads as TGTGCCAGCAGCCCGGGGACACTAAACACAGATACGCAGTATTTT. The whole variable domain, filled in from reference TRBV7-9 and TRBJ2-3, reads DTGVSQNPRHKITKRGQNVTFRCDPISEHNRLYWYRQTLGQGPEFLTYFQNEAQLEKSRLLSDRFSAERPKGSFSTLEIQRTEQGDSAMYLCASSPGTLNTDTQYFGPGTRLTVL.

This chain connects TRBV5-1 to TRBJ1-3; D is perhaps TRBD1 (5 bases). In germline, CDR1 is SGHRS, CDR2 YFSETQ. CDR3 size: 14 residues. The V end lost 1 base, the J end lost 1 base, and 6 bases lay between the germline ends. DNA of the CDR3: TGCGCCAGCAGCTTGCAGGGTTCTGGAAACACCATATATTTT. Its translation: CASSLQGSGNTIYF.

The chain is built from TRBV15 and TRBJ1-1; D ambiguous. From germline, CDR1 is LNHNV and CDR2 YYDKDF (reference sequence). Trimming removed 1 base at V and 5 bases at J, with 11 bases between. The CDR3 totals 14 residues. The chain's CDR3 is CATSRGRLSTEAFF. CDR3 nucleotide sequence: TGTGCCACCAGCAGAGGGCGGTTATCGACTGAAGCTTTCTTT.

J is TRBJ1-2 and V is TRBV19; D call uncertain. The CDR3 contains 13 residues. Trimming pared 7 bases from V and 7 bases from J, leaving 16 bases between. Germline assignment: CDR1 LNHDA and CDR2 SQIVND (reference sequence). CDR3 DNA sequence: TGTGCCAGTACTTCTACCGAGGCGGGTGGCTACACCTTC. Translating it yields CASTSTEAGGYTF.

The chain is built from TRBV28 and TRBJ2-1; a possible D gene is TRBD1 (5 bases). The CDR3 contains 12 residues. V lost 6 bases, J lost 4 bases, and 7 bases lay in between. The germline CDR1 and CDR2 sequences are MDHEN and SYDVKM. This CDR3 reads CASRQGYNEQFF. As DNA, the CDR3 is TGTGCCAGCAGGCAGGGTTACAATGAGCAGTTCTTC.

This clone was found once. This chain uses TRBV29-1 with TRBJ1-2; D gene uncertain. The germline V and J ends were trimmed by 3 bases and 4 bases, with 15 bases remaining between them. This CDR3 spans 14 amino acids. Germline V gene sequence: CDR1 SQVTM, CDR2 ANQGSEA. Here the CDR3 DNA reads TGCAGCGTTGATCTCCAGACGGGAGCCTATGGCTACACCTTC. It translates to CSVDLQTGAYGYTF. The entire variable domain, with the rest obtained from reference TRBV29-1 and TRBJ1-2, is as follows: SAVISQKPSRDICQRGTSLTIQCQVDSQVTMMFWYRQQPGQSLTLIATANQGSEATYESGFVIDKFPISRPNLTFSTLTVSNMSPEDSSIYLCSVDLQTGAYGYTFGSGTRLTVV.

CDR3 in DNA: TGTGCCAGCAGTTCACGACAGGGAATCTTAAAGGCTTTCTTT. Amino acids: CASSSRQGILKAFF. This chain connects TRBV6-5 to TRBJ1-1, with 7 bases matching TRBD1. The CDR3 runs 14 residues. CDR1 is MNHEY, CDR2 SVGAGI, per germline. The V segment lost 4 bases and the J segment 11 bases; nucleotides outside the gene matches: 13.

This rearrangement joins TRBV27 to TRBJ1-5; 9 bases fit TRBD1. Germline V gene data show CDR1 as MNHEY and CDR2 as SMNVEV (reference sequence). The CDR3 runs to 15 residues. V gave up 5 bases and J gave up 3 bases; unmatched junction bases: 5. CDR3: CASSPTGGINQPQHF. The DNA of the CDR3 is TGTGCCAGCAGTCCGACAGGGGGGATCAATCAGCCCCAGCATTTT.

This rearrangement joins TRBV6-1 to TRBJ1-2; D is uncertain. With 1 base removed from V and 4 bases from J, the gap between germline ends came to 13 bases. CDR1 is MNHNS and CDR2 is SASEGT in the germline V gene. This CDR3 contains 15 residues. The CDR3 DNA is TGTGCCAGCAGTGAAGGATCTACGAGGTTCTATGGCTACACCTTC. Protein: CASSEGSTRFYGYTF.

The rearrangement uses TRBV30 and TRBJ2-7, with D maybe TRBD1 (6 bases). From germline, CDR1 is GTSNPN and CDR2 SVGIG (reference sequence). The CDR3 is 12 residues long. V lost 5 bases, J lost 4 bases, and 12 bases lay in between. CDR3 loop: CAWGTQGYEQYF. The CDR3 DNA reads TGTGCCTGGGGTACACAGGGTTACGAGCAGTACTTC.

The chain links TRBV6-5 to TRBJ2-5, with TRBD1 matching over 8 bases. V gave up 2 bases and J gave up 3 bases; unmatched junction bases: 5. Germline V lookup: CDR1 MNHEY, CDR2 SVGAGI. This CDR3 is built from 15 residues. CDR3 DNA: TGTGCCAGCAGTTACCAGGGGGCGAGAAAAGAGACCCAGTACTTC. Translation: CASSYQGARKETQYF.

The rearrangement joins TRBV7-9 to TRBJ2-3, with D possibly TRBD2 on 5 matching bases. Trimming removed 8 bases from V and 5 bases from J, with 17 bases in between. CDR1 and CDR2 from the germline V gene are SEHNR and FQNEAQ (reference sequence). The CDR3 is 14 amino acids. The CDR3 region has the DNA TGTGCCAGCCTACCACGGGGAAGGCTAGATACGCAGTATTTT. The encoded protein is CASLPRGRLDTQYF.

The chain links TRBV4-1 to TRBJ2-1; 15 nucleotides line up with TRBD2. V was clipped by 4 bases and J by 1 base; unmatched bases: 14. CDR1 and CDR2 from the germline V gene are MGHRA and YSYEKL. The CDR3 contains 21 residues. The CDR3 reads CASSPRGGTSGGPASYNEQFF. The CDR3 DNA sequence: TGCGCCAGCAGCCCCCGGGGCGGGACTAGCGGGGGGCCCGCTTCCTACAATGAGCAGTTCTTC.

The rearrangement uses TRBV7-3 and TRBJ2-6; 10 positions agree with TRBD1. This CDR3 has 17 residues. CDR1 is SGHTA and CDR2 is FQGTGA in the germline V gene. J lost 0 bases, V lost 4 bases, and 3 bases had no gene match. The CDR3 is CASSWTGGFSGANVLTF. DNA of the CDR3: TGTGCCAGCAGCTGGACAGGGGGTTTCTCTGGGGCCAACGTCCTGACTTTC.